This T cell receptor beta chain was sequenced in a study of blood T cell repertoires in COVID-19. Study-wide background: There were acute and convalescent COVID-19 samples, and they came from the United States, Italy and Spain. T cells, B-cell-depleted T cells, or PBMCs supplied cDNA or gDNA.

V was pared by 5 bases and J by 2 bases, with 9 bases between. Germline CDR1 is LNHDA and CDR2 is SQIVND (reference sequence). The CDR3 contains 13 residues. The authors' processing: Estimation of nucleated cell counts was performed using reference gene primer amplification. Measured with immunoSEQ multiplex PCR; TCRdb has only the in-frame clones, and not every one. The D gene and trimming were derived from the DNA, and the V and J assignments and clone size from that table. The table includes about 78,000 clones, approximately 89% detected once. The chain carries TRBV19 and TRBJ2-5; TRBD1 is a possible D gene (6 bases). Sequenced material: peripheral blood. The clonotype was recovered from a man aged 45-65 years with active or convalescent COVID-19. The CDR3 bases are TGTGCCAGTAGTCTTGGACAGCAAGAGACCCAGTACTTC. Protein: CASSLGQQETQYF. Based on the CDR3 plus reference TRBV19 and TRBJ2-5, the full variable domain is DGGITQSPKYLFRKEGQNVTLSCEQNLNHDAMYWYRQDPGQGLRLIYYSQIVNDFQKGDIAEGYSVSREKKESFPLTVTSAQKNPTAFYLCASSLGQQETQYFGPGTRLLVL.